These T cell receptor beta chains were read from a single sample in a study of CD8 T cells in Susac syndrome. From the immunoSEQ multiplex PCR reads, TCRdb called clonotypes with MiXCR, one entry per CDR3 protein. The sample records more than 250,000 distinct CDR3 sequences, about 90% being singletons. The sequenced material came from CD4+ T cells from PBMCs. The source is a human donor with multiple sclerosis. Both conserved end residues are part of each CDR3. A D gene is named only where the DNA matches it firmly. Size values are once, few and many counts, or a class for expanded clones, and some rows have none.

D gene: TRBD1; V gene: TRBV12-3/TRBV12-4; clone size: .; J gene: TRBJ2-2; CDR3 DNA: TGTGCCAGCAGTTTAAGACAGGGAAACACCGGGGAGCTGTTTTTT; CDR3 protein: CASSLRQGNTGELFF
D gene: .; V gene: TRBV11-2; clone size: .; J gene: TRBJ2-7; CDR3 DNA: TGTGCCAGCAGCTTTAGCAAGAACGAGCAGTACTTC; CDR3 protein: CASSFSKNEQYF
D gene: TRBD2; V gene: TRBV7-2; clone size: .; J gene: TRBJ2-7; CDR3 DNA: TGTGCCAGCAGCTTAGCCGCGGGGGGGGCCAGACGCGAGCAGTACTTC; CDR3 protein: CASSLAAGGARREQYF
D gene: .; V gene: TRBV4-3; clone size: .; J gene: TRBJ2-7; CDR3 DNA: TGCGCCAGCAGCCAAGTTTTCGCGAGCGGAGATTTATACGAGCAGTACTTC; CDR3 protein: CASSQVFASGDLYEQYF
D gene: .; V gene: TRBV5-1; clone size: .; J gene: TRBJ1-2; CDR3 DNA: TGCGCCAGCAGCTTGGTTCCAGGGACCGTCTATGGCTACACCTTC; CDR3 protein: CASSLVPGTVYGYTF
D gene: .; V gene: TRBV14; clone size: .; J gene: TRBJ2-1; CDR3 DNA: TGTGCCAGCAGCCCGTCGTTGGCCCACAATGAGCAGTTCTTC; CDR3 protein: CASSPSLAHNEQFF
D gene: TRBD1; V gene: TRBV6-1; clone size: .; J gene: TRBJ1-3; CDR3 DNA: TGTGCCAGCAGTGGCCGGGACAGGGGGCTAGGAGGAAACACCATATATTTT; CDR3 protein: CASSGRDRGLGGNTIYF
D gene: .; V gene: TRBV6-5; clone size: .; J gene: TRBJ1-3; CDR3 DNA: TGTGCCAGCAGCCCTACTCGCCACACCAGAAACACCATATATTTT; CDR3 protein: CASSPTRHTRNTIYF
D gene: .; V gene: TRBV5-1; clone size: .; J gene: TRBJ1-4; CDR3 DNA: TGCGCCAGCAGCTTTTGGGGACAACACAACGAAAAACTGTTTTTT; CDR3 protein: CASSFWGQHNEKLFF
D gene: TRBD1; V gene: TRBV7-9; clone size: once; J gene: TRBJ1-4; CDR3 DNA: TGTGCCAGCAGCCCTGGCGGACAGGGGGTTGAAAAACTGTTTTTT; CDR3 protein: CASSPGGQGVEKLFF
D gene: .; V gene: TRBV4-1; clone size: .; J gene: TRBJ2-3; CDR3 DNA: TGCGCCAGCAGCCCGCAGTTAGCGCCCACAGATACGCAGTATTTT; CDR3 protein: CASSPQLAPTDTQYF
D gene: TRBD1; V gene: TRBV29-1; clone size: once; J gene: TRBJ1-1; CDR3 DNA: TGCAGCGTTGAAAGGCAGGGGGCGAACACTGAAGCTTTCTTT; CDR3 protein: CSVERQGANTEAFF
D gene: TRBD1; V gene: TRBV5-1; clone size: .; J gene: TRBJ1-5; CDR3 DNA: TGCGCCAGCAGCTACACAGGGGCTAGCAATCAGCCCCAGCATTTT; CDR3 protein: CASSYTGASNQPQHF
D gene: TRBD2; V gene: TRBV7-3; clone size: few; J gene: TRBJ2-1; CDR3 DNA: TGTGCCAGCAGCGCCTGGACTAGCGGTGCGCAGTTCTTC; CDR3 protein: CASSAWTSGAQFF
D gene: TRBD2; V gene: TRBV19; clone size: .; J gene: TRBJ2-3; CDR3 DNA: TGTGCCAGTGGGGAAGCGGGGGCTATCACAGATACGCAGTATTTT; CDR3 protein: CASGEAGAITDTQYF
D gene: .; V gene: TRBV30; clone size: .; J gene: TRBJ1-1; CDR3 DNA: TGTGCCGCCGCCGGGCTCGAAGCTTTCTTT; CDR3 protein: CAAAGLEAFF
D gene: .; V gene: TRBV2; clone size: .; J gene: TRBJ2-2; CDR3 DNA: TGTGCCACCTCGGGGGGCCGGAACACCGGGGAGCTGTTTTTT; CDR3 protein: CATSGGRNTGELFF
D gene: .; V gene: TRBV10-3; clone size: .; J gene: TRBJ2-3; CDR3 DNA: TGTGCCATCAGTGGGTTAACTAGGACAGATACGCAGTATTTT; CDR3 protein: CAISGLTRTDTQYF
D gene: TRBD2; V gene: TRBV3-1; clone size: .; J gene: TRBJ2-1; CDR3 DNA: TGTGCCAGCAGCCAAGATCAGGCAGCGGGATACAATGAGCAGTTCTTC; CDR3 protein: CASSQDQAAGYNEQFF
D gene: .; V gene: TRBV12-3/TRBV12-4; clone size: .; J gene: TRBJ1-1; CDR3 DNA: TGTGCCAGCAGACAAACCCAGGTTTACACTGAAGCTTTCTTT; CDR3 protein: CASRQTQVYTEAFF
D gene: TRBD1; V gene: TRBV3-1; clone size: .; J gene: TRBJ1-1; CDR3 DNA: TGTGCCAGCAGCCACTGGGACAGCCCCACTGAAGCTTTCTTT; CDR3 protein: CASSHWDSPTEAFF
D gene: TRBD1; V gene: TRBV11-3; clone size: .; J gene: TRBJ1-5; CDR3 DNA: TGTGCCAGCGCTCAGGGGGGCGAGGGTCAGCCCCAGCATTTT; CDR3 protein: CASAQGGEGQPQHF
D gene: .; V gene: TRBV6-1; clone size: .; J gene: TRBJ2-7; CDR3 DNA: TGTGCCAGCAGTGAGGGACTCTCCTACGAGCAGTACTTC; CDR3 protein: CASSEGLSYEQYF
D gene: .; V gene: TRBV13; clone size: .; J gene: TRBJ2-7; CDR3 DNA: TGTGCCAGCAGCTTAGGGGGCCGGAACGAGCAGTACTTC; CDR3 protein: CASSLGGRNEQYF
D gene: .; V gene: TRBV9; clone size: .; J gene: TRBJ2-2; CDR3 DNA: TGTGCCAGCAGCAATGTTCGGGTCGGGGAGCTGTTTTTT; CDR3 protein: CASSNVRVGELFF
D gene: TRBD1; V gene: TRBV20-1; clone size: .; J gene: TRBJ2-3; CDR3 DNA: TGCAGTGCTAGAGTGGACAGGGGGCTGGATACGCAGTATTTT; CDR3 protein: CSARVDRGLDTQYF
D gene: .; V gene: TRBV10-3; clone size: .; J gene: TRBJ2-3; CDR3 DNA: TGTGCCATCAGTCTGTTAGCGGAGACTACAGATACGCAGTATTTT; CDR3 protein: CAISLLAETTDTQYF
D gene: TRBD2; V gene: TRBV2; clone size: .; J gene: TRBJ2-5; CDR3 DNA: TGTGCCAGCAGGGCCGGGACTAGCGGCCCCCTGGGAACCCAGTACTTC; CDR3 protein: CASRAGTSGPLGTQYF
D gene: TRBD2; V gene: TRBV18; clone size: .; J gene: TRBJ2-1; CDR3 DNA: TGTGCCAGCTCACTTAGCGGGAGTAGGAACAATGAGCAGTTCTTC; CDR3 protein: CASSLSGSRNNEQFF
D gene: TRBD2; V gene: TRBV18; clone size: .; J gene: TRBJ2-3; CDR3 DNA: TGTGCCAGCTCCCCCCCCGGGACTACCGTCACAGATACGCAGTATTTT; CDR3 protein: CASSPPGTTVTDTQYF
D gene: .; V gene: TRBV29-1; clone size: once; J gene: TRBJ2-3; CDR3 DNA: TGCAGCGTTGAATTAGGGGGATCAGATACGCAGTATTTT; CDR3 protein: CSVELGGSDTQYF
D gene: .; V gene: TRBV7-2; clone size: .; J gene: TRBJ2-7; CDR3 DNA: TGTGCCAGCAGCTACTACCAGGGGGGAAGGAGGGAGCAGTACTTC; CDR3 protein: CASSYYQGGRREQYF
D gene: .; V gene: TRBV3-1; clone size: .; J gene: TRBJ2-7; CDR3 DNA: TGTGCCAGCAGCCAGCCCCAGTCACGGTACGAGCAGTACTTC; CDR3 protein: CASSQPQSRYEQYF
D gene: .; V gene: TRBV5-1; clone size: .; J gene: TRBJ2-7; CDR3 DNA: TGCGCCAGCAGCTTGCCGATACAGGGACCCTCCTACGAGCAGTACTTC; CDR3 protein: CASSLPIQGPSYEQYF
D gene: TRBD1; V gene: TRBV6-6; clone size: .; J gene: TRBJ1-4; CDR3 DNA: TGTGCCAGCAGCAAGACAGGGCCCCATGAAAAACTGTTTTTT; CDR3 protein: CASSKTGPHEKLFF
D gene: .; V gene: TRBV24-1; clone size: .; J gene: TRBJ2-3; CDR3 DNA: TGTGCCACCAGTGACCCCGGGACTACAGATACGCAGTATTTT; CDR3 protein: CATSDPGTTDTQYF
D gene: .; V gene: TRBV7-8; clone size: .; J gene: TRBJ2-1; CDR3 DNA: TGTGCCAGCAGCTTCATTTTCAATGAGCAGTTCTTC; CDR3 protein: CASSFIFNEQFF
D gene: .; V gene: TRBV9; clone size: .; J gene: TRBJ2-1; CDR3 DNA: TGTGCCAGCAGCGTAGGGCCCCCGAGCTCCTACAATGAGCAGTTCTTC; CDR3 protein: CASSVGPPSSYNEQFF
D gene: TRBD2; V gene: TRBV6-5; clone size: .; J gene: TRBJ2-1; CDR3 DNA: TGTGCCAGCAGTGCAACTAGCGGGGTTTTCAATGAGCAGTTCTTC; CDR3 protein: CASSATSGVFNEQFF
D gene: .; V gene: TRBV28; clone size: .; J gene: TRBJ2-5; CDR3 DNA: TGTGCCAGCAGAAACGACGGAGGGTTGGAGACCCAGTACTTC; CDR3 protein: CASRNDGGLETQYF
D gene: .; V gene: TRBV20-1; clone size: .; J gene: TRBJ1-2; CDR3 DNA: TGCAGTGCAGCCCGCGTCTTCTATGGCTACACCTTC; CDR3 protein: CSAARVFYGYTF
D gene: TRBD2; V gene: TRBV3-1; clone size: few; J gene: TRBJ2-2; CDR3 DNA: TGTGCCAGCAGCCAAGAAAGGGGACTAACCACCGGGGAGCTGTTTTTT; CDR3 protein: CASSQERGLTTGELFF
D gene: TRBD1; V gene: TRBV20-1; clone size: .; J gene: TRBJ2-7; CDR3 DNA: TGCAGTGCCCTAGGGACAGTCGACGTCGACGAGCAGTACTTC; CDR3 protein: CSALGTVDVDEQYF
D gene: .; V gene: TRBV27; clone size: few; J gene: TRBJ2-7; CDR3 DNA: TGTGCCAGCAGTTTATCGGCAGGGTCTTTTGGCGAGCAGTACTTC; CDR3 protein: CASSLSAGSFGEQYF
D gene: .; V gene: TRBV20-1; clone size: .; J gene: TRBJ2-7; CDR3 DNA: TGCAGTGCCGTTGGGACAACAGGCCACAGAGTCCACGAGCAGTACTTC; CDR3 protein: CSAVGTTGHRVHEQYF
D gene: TRBD1; V gene: TRBV6-5; clone size: .; J gene: TRBJ1-3; CDR3 DNA: TGTGCCAGCAGTCTGGACAGGAGCCAAGGAAACACCATATATTTT; CDR3 protein: CASSLDRSQGNTIYF